This TCR beta chain was documented in a study of chemoradiotherapy in HPV16-positive cancers. Study overall: Candidate HPV-specific T-cell clones and common TCR motifs came from functional assays in a couple of HPV16-positive patients.

Trimming cost V 5 bases and J 6 bases, with 16 bases left between them. This CDR3 spans 14 amino acids. CDR1 and CDR2 (germline): SGHVS, FNYEAQ. This clone turned up a few times. Repertoires were sampled repeatedly during chemoradiotherapy. The table came from immunoSEQ multiplex PCR; TCRdb's copy has only in-frame clones and leaves some out. The repertoire consists of around 8,800 clones, with around 72% occurring once and the leading ten covering around 40%. The clonotype comes from a human donor with HPV-associated anogenital cancer. This chain uses TRBV7-6 with TRBJ1-2, with unresolved D. The starting material was tumor tissue, obtained from a patient who underwent chemoradiotherapy. CDR3 nucleotide sequence: TGTGCCAGCAGCCGGACGGAGGGTAGAGATGGCTACACCTTC. It codes for CASSRTEGRDGYTF. The entire variable domain, with the rest obtained from reference TRBV7-6 and TRBJ1-2, is as follows: GAGVSQSPRYKVTKRGQDVALRCDPISGHVSLYWYRQALGQGPEFLTYFNYEAQQDKSGLPNDRFSAERPEGSISTLTIQRTEQRDSAMYRCASSRTEGRDGYTFGSGTRLTVV.